This T cell receptor beta chain stems from a study of cytomegalovirus exposure and HLA in healthy donors. Researchers ran the PCR with 60 Vbeta and 13 Jbeta primers. The method was immunoSEQ multiplex PCR; TCRdb's version includes in-frame clones alone and lacks a portion of them. The sample lists under 250,000 clones; 82% were seen once. What was sequenced was PBMCs. This sequence originates from a man aged 35-49 years in good health and CMV-seropositive.

CDR3 nucleotides: TGTGCCAGTAGTATACCGGGTGGAAGGAACTATGGCTACACCTTC. Translating it yields CASSIPGGRNYGYTF. The V and J genes are TRBV19 and TRBJ1-2; D not resolved. Germline V gene lookup returns CDR1 LNHDA and CDR2 SQIVND (reference sequence). Trimming left V 2 bases short and J 2 bases short, with 12 bases between. This CDR3 contains 15 residues.